This T cell receptor (beta chain) was recorded in a study of identical twins. Study-wide points: The more abundant beta clonotypes in cord blood had fewer insertions, and memory repertoires did not show this. Twin sharing of out-of-frame TCR alpha was underestimated by models in monozygotic pairs.

Template switching (which added a universal primer site) was used, and cDNA carried unique molecular identifiers. TCRdb reanalysed the 5' RACE reads using MiXCR and keeps one entry per CDR3 protein. This sample has some 1,600,000 distinct CDR3 sequences, with under 35% found just once. From germline, CDR1 is DFQATT and CDR2 SNEGSKA (reference sequence). The CDR3 is made up of 13 amino acids. Only one count was recorded for this clonotype. Antigen unknown. The junction departs from germline at one end; a sequencing error may be responsible. V is TRBV20-1 and J is TRBJ2-6; D gene ambiguous. The sample was cord blood. The TCR comes from a newborn girl in good health. The CDR3 loop reads CGAGKAGANVLTF. DNA of the CDR3: TGCGGTGCTGGCAAAGCTGGGGCCAACGTCCTGACTTTC.